Following are 10 T cell receptor beta chains from one sample sequenced in a study of blood T cell repertoires in COVID-19. Produced via immunoSEQ multiplex PCR; TCRdb's table is partial and in-frame only. The table lists under 200,000 clones, around 90% of them singletons. The sequencing sample was made of peripheral blood. These receptors originate from a man over 45 with acute or convalescent COVID-19.

The J gene is TRBJ1-5, the V gene TRBV30, with TRBD1 as a possible D gene (6 bases). The CDR3 consists of 15 residues. Trimming removed 5 bases at V and 7 bases at J, with 21 bases between. Germline V lookup: CDR1 GTSNPN, CDR2 SVGIG (reference sequence). The CDR3 reads CAWSRGGADPQPQHF. CDR3 coding DNA: TGTGCCTGGTCTCGAGGGGGGGCGGACCCCCAGCCCCAGCATTTT.

The chain has TRBV5-8 and TRBJ2-2, with D hard to call. The CDR3 consists of 13 residues. V was clipped by 0 bases and J by 4 bases, with 4 bases between them. CDR1 is SGHTS, CDR2 YDEGEE, per germline. CDR3 region: CASSLALTGELFF. The CDR3 DNA reads TGTGCCAGCAGCTTGGCCCTCACCGGGGAGCTGTTTTTT.

The V gene is TRBV20-1, the J gene TRBJ2-7; weak D call: TRBD1 (6 bases). V dropped 4 bases and J dropped 3 bases, with 7 bases sitting between them. This CDR3 contains 11 residues. In germline, CDR1 is DFQATT, CDR2 SNEGSKA (reference sequence). The CDR3 spells CSATQGYEQYF. The CDR3 DNA reads TGCAGTGCTACACAGGGCTACGAGCAGTACTTC.

This chain links TRBV6-6 with TRBJ2-5; TRBD1 matches at 7 bases. Losses at the gene ends were 5 bases for V and 2 bases for J; bases not matched to a gene: 11. The CDR3 is 16 residues long. Per germline, CDR1 MNHNY and CDR2 SVGAGI (reference sequence). CDR3 protein: CASSHRDSGSQETQYF. The CDR3 region has the DNA TGTGCCAGCAGTCACCGGGACAGTGGGAGTCAAGAGACCCAGTACTTC.

This clone was picked up one time. This chain uses TRBV2 with TRBJ2-7; TRBD1 matches 9 bases. Germline V gives CDR1 SNHLY, CDR2 FYNNEI. V gave up 8 bases and J gave up 0 bases; unmatched junction bases: 5. The CDR3 sequence is 14 residues long. CDR3 in amino acids: CASLRDRDSYEQYF. DNA of the CDR3: TGTGCCAGCCTCCGGGACAGGGACTCCTACGAGCAGTACTTC.

V usage is TRBV6-1 and J usage is TRBJ1-1; D is unclear. The length of the CDR3 is 16 residues. Looked up from germline, CDR1 is MNHNS and CDR2 is SASEGT. Between the trimmed V and J ends, which lost 4 bases and 4 bases, there was a span of 19 bases. The CDR3 protein is CASSALTTKQSTEAFF. Written as DNA, the CDR3 is TGTGCCAGCAGTGCTCTGACAACCAAGCAGAGCACTGAAGCTTTCTTT.

The gene calls are TRBV2 and TRBJ1-4; 8 bases are shared with TRBD1. The CDR3 runs to 14 residues. V trimming: 6 bases; J trimming: 2 bases; junction bases outside the gene matches: 2. Germline values: CDR1 SNHLY, CDR2 FYNNEI. This chain's CDR3 is CASRYRGTNEKLFF. Here the CDR3 DNA reads TGTGCCAGCAGGTACAGGGGGACTAATGAAAAACTGTTTTTT.

This sequence joins TRBV4-1 and TRBJ2-3; 8 nucleotides match TRBD1. Germline CDR1 MGHRA, CDR2 YSYEKL. This CDR3 has 16 amino acids. V lost 1 base, J lost 6 bases, and 9 bases stayed unmatched. The CDR3 DNA follows: TGCGCCAGCAGCCAAGTTGGGGGACAGGAGGAGGATACGCAGTATTTT. Residues: CASSQVGGQEEDTQYF.

In its sample, this clone was seen once. This chain links TRBV5-1 with TRBJ1-1; 8 bases are shared with TRBD1. The CDR3 spans 17 residues. V shed 2 bases and J 1 base; nucleotides not matched to a gene: 10. The V gene's germline CDR1 is SGHRS and CDR2 YFSETQ. DNA for the CDR3: TGCGCCAGCAGCTTAATCCTGACAGGGGTGTCGAACACTGAAGCTTTCTTT. It translates to CASSLILTGVSNTEAFF.

The V gene is TRBV20-1, the J gene TRBJ2-2; D might be TRBD2 (5 bases). From germline, CDR1 is DFQATT and CDR2 SNEGSKA (reference sequence). The CDR3 runs to 11 residues. Trimming left V 7 bases short and J 4 bases short, with 7 bases between. CDR3 sequence (DNA): TGCAGTGTAGAGGGCACCGGGGAGCTGTTTTTT. Translation: CSVEGTGELFF.